The entry below gives a single T cell receptor (beta chain) sequence along with its context. The antigen remains undetermined. Sequenced by immunoSEQ multiplex PCR; TCRdb stores in-frame clones only, minus some. The sample has 70,000 to 80,000 clones, 85% to 95% seen once; the top ten hold approximately 14%. The data are from a study of OX40 agonist ivuxolimab in advanced cancers. Study findings and constraints: Which antigen the expanded peripheral T cells recognized is unknown.

The CDR3 covers 14 residues. Germline V gene data show CDR1 as SGDLS and CDR2 as YYNGEE. V was clipped by 0 bases and J by 6 bases, with 13 bases between them. The source was CD4+ or CD8+ T cells sorted from blood, collected in a trial of the OX40 agonist ivuxolimab. The sequence was obtained from an adult with an advanced solid tumor such as melanoma, head and neck, liver or kidney cancer. The V and J genes are TRBV9 and TRBJ2-7; no clear D gene. CDR3 residues: CASSVAAVSPEQYF. DNA of the CDR3: TGTGCCAGCAGCGTAGCGGCAGTCTCCCCCGAGCAGTACTTC.